This TCR beta chain was captured by sequencing in a study of cytomegalovirus exposure and HLA in healthy donors. Donors in the study were healthy people who gave bone marrow. Study results and caveats: Researchers left out some V segments, among them TRBV6-2 and TRBV6-3, as indistinguishable. Among donors in an Asian-associated ancestry cluster, a later analysis reportedly found fewer N-insertions than the roughly 610-donor mean. The authors confirmed in vitro that a few CMV-associated chains were specific for CMV antigens.

The V segment lost 5 bases and the J segment 7 bases; nucleotides outside the gene matches: 8. This CDR3 is 15 amino acids long. CDR1 is SGHAT, CDR2 FQNNGV, per germline. PCR amplification relied on 60 Vbeta primers (plus 13 Jbeta primers). Assay used: immunoSEQ multiplex PCR; TCRdb lists only in-frame clones, some missing. The sample has roughly 130,000 clones, about 80% seen once. Details on this clone: Its antigen is still unknown.

The chain combines TRBV11-2 with TRBJ1-6, with TRBD1 matching 7 bases. Input material: PBMCs. The receptor was derived from a human donor in good health. The CDR3 loop is CASSPRQGKNSPLHF. CDR3 DNA sequence: TGTGCCAGCAGCCCGCGACAGGGTAAAAATTCACCCCTCCACTTT.